Below, 32 T cell receptor beta chains from the same sample are listed, as sequenced in a study of T cell changes during pregnancy in multiple sclerosis. Measured with immunoSEQ multiplex PCR; TCRdb has only the in-frame clones, and not every one. The table has 35,000 or so clones, approximately 90% seen once. The starting material was CD4+ T cells from peripheral blood mononuclear cells, obtained after pregnancy. The receptors come from a female donor in good health, enrolled as a control in a pregnancy study.

A single count supports this clone. The genes are TRBV5-8 and TRBJ2-1, with 10 positions matching TRBD2. The CDR3 spans 18 residues. V lost 0 bases, J lost 7 bases, and 13 bases stayed unmatched. The germline CDR1 and CDR2 sequences are SGHTS and YDEGEE. In DNA form, the CDR3 reads TGTGCCAGCAGCTTGGGGACTAGCGGTCGACCCAATGGGAATGAGCAGTTCTTC. Translation: CASSLGTSGRPNGNEQFF.

This chain connects TRBV11-2 to TRBJ2-1, with D possibly being TRBD1 (5 bases). Deletions cut 4 bases from V and 6 bases from J, with 13 bases between. Germline values: CDR1 SGHAT, CDR2 FQNNGV. The CDR3 is 14 amino acids. CDR3 region: CASSYLRQPNEQFF. CDR3 in DNA: TGTGCCAGCAGCTACTTAAGACAGCCCAATGAGCAGTTCTTC. Together with reference TRBV11-2 and TRBJ2-1, the CDR3 gives the full variable domain: EAGVAQSPRYKIIEKRQSVAFWCNPISGHATLYWYQQILGQGPKLLIQFQNNGVVDDSQLPKDRFSAERLKGVDSTLKIQPAKLEDSAVYLCASSYLRQPNEQFFGPGTRLTVL.

The chain combines TRBV9 with TRBJ2-1; TRBD2 matches at 14 bases. The CDR3 is 18 amino acids. The J segment lost 4 bases and the V segment lost 4 bases, leaving 10 bases of the junction unmatched. CDR1 SGDLS and CDR2 YYNGEE come from the germline V gene. The CDR3 spells CASSPRLAGGLVYNEQFF. Here the CDR3 DNA reads TGTGCCAGCAGCCCCAGACTAGCGGGGGGGCTTGTTTACAATGAGCAGTTCTTC.

The V gene is TRBV7-9, the J gene TRBJ2-3; 7 bases fit TRBD2. Germline trimming cut 6 bases from V and 3 bases from J; bases unmatched to any gene: 12. The CDR3 loop spans 16 amino acids. The germline gives CDR1 SEHNR, CDR2 FQNEAQ (reference sequence). The CDR3 region is CASSPPRGSSTDTQYF. DNA of the CDR3: TGTGCCAGCAGTCCCCCTCGCGGGAGTTCGACAGATACGCAGTATTTT.

The chain joins TRBV6-1 to TRBJ1-1; 9 bases align to TRBD1. Trimming at V came to 2 bases and at J to 5 bases, leaving 6 bases not matched to a gene. This CDR3 has 15 residues. The germline V gene has CDR1 MNHNS and CDR2 SASEGT. The DNA for the CDR3 is TGTGCCAGCAGTGAAACCCCGACAGGGGGAACTGAAGCTTTCTTT. Residues: CASSETPTGGTEAFF.

This clone was observed a few times. V is TRBV18 and J is TRBJ2-3; no definite D call. The CDR3 contains 14 residues. The V gene's germline CDR1 is KGHSH and CDR2 LQKENI. The ends were cut back, 2 bases at V and 3 bases at J, with 9 bases in the middle. CDR3 residues: CASSPSPRTDTQYF. DNA for the CDR3: TGTGCCAGCTCACCATCTCCTAGGACAGATACGCAGTATTTT.

This chain connects TRBV14 to TRBJ1-1; no clear D gene. Trimming cost V 3 bases and J 3 bases, with 11 bases left between them. This CDR3 comprises 14 residues. Germline CDR1 SGHDN, CDR2 FVKESK. CDR3 loop: CASSHWKGDTEAFF. The CDR3 DNA sequence: TGTGCCAGCAGCCATTGGAAAGGAGACACTGAAGCTTTCTTT. Full variable domain (missing parts from reference TRBV14 and TRBJ1-1): EAGVTQFPSHSVIEKGQTVTLRCDPISGHDNLYWYRRVMGKEIKFLLHFVKESKQDESGMPNNRFLAERTGGTYSTLKVQPAELEDSGVYFCASSHWKGDTEAFFGQGTRLTVV.

This clone has just one count. V and J are TRBV28 and TRBJ2-3; tentatively, D is TRBD1 (7 bases). V lost 11 bases and J 4 bases, leaving 19 bases between the germline ends. There are 14 residues in the CDR3. Looked up from germline, CDR1 is MDHEN and CDR2 is SYDVKM. The CDR3 DNA is TGTGCCTTAAGGGAGCAGGGGGGACCAGATACGCAGTATTTT. It encodes CALREQGGPDTQYF.

The chain recombines TRBV30 with TRBJ2-4; TRBD1 matches 7 bases. The CDR3 covers 15 residues. Germline CDR1 reads GTSNPN; CDR2 reads SVGIG (reference sequence). The junction had 8 bases not matched to a gene; V was cut back by 3 bases and J by 3 bases. CDR3 coding DNA: TGTGCCTGGAGACACAGGGGAAAGGGCAAAAACATTCAGTACTTC. This gives the protein CAWRHRGKGKNIQYF.

The chain's CDR3 is CASSESPTTGANVLTF. For the CDR3, the DNA is TGCGCCAGCAGCGAATCACCGACAACCGGGGCCAACGTCCTGACTTTC. V and J are TRBV5-1 and TRBJ2-6; D gene unclear. CDR1 and CDR2 from the germline V gene are SGHRS and YFSETQ. The CDR3 loop spans 16 amino acids. The V end was cut by 4 bases, the J end by 4 bases, with 15 bases between.

About this clone: Other DNA sequences from this sample encode an identical CDR3 as well. The chain has TRBV29-1 and TRBJ1-2; D not certain. V lost 0 bases to trimming and J lost 1 base, with 3 bases between them. Looked up from germline, CDR1 is SQVTM and CDR2 is ANQGSEA. This CDR3 spans 12 amino acids. As DNA, the CDR3 is TGCAGCGTTGAAGACAGTAACTATGGCTACACCTTC. This encodes CSVEDSNYGYTF.

The genes are TRBV18 and TRBJ2-7; 10 bases map to TRBD2. J was trimmed by 2 bases and V by 8 bases; bases with no gene match: 3. CDR1 KGHSH and CDR2 LQKENI come from the germline V gene. This CDR3 is built from 13 residues. The chain's CDR3 is CASRTSGAYEQYF. DNA of the CDR3: TGTGCCAGCCGGACTAGCGGAGCCTACGAGCAGTACTTC. Together with reference TRBV18 and TRBJ2-7, the CDR3 gives the full variable domain: NAGVMQNPRHLVRRRGQEARLRCSPMKGHSHVYWYRQLPEEGLKFMVYLQKENIIDESGMPKERFSAEFPKEGPSILRIQQVVRGDSAAYFCASRTSGAYEQYFGPGTRLTVT.

This clone was counted a few times. This chain uses TRBV7-6 with TRBJ2-5; 11 bases fit TRBD1. Germline V gene lookup returns CDR1 SGHVS and CDR2 FNYEAQ. This CDR3 has 16 residues. The trim removed 0 bases at V and 3 bases at J, leaving 3 bases unmatched. CDR3 in amino acids: CASSLAGDRGEETQYF. The CDR3 bases are TGTGCCAGCAGCTTAGCGGGGGACAGGGGGGAAGAGACCCAGTACTTC.

The chain recombines TRBV18 with TRBJ1-5; a possible D gene is TRBD1 (5 bases). This CDR3 spans 14 amino acids. Germline values: CDR1 KGHSH, CDR2 LQKENI. Trimming pared 4 bases from V and 2 bases from J, leaving 9 bases between. CDR3 in DNA: TGTGCCAGCTCACTCGACAGCGGCAATCAGCCCCAGCATTTT. Protein product: CASSLDSGNQPQHF. Based on the CDR3 plus reference TRBV18 and TRBJ1-5, the full variable domain is NAGVMQNPRHLVRRRGQEARLRCSPMKGHSHVYWYRQLPEEGLKFMVYLQKENIIDESGMPKERFSAEFPKEGPSILRIQQVVRGDSAAYFCASSLDSGNQPQHFGDGTRLSIL.

This clone showed up just once. The chain joins TRBV30 to TRBJ2-3; TRBD2 might be the D (7 bases). V lost 0 bases and J 3 bases, leaving 10 bases between the germline ends. CDR1 and CDR2 (germline): GTSNPN, SVGIG (reference sequence). The CDR3 has 14 residues. The chain's CDR3 is CAWSVGGGTDTQYF. CDR3 nucleotide sequence: TGTGCCTGGAGTGTAGGGGGGGGGACAGATACGCAGTATTTT.

The rearrangement uses TRBV9 and TRBJ2-3, with D possibly being TRBD2 (5 bases). The V gene lost 0 bases and the J gene lost 6 bases, with 17 bases spanning the gap. Germline assignment: CDR1 SGDLS and CDR2 YYNGEE. The CDR3 loop spans 16 amino acids. CDR3 loop: CASSVANSGSGDTQYF. The CDR3 nucleotides are TGTGCCAGCAGCGTAGCGAATTCAGGTTCGGGGGATACGCAGTATTTT.

V is TRBV6-6 and J is TRBJ1-1, with 7 bases lining up with TRBD1. The trim removed 4 bases at V and 0 bases at J, leaving 8 bases unmatched. Germline V gives CDR1 MNHNY, CDR2 SVGAGI (reference sequence). CDR3 length equals 16 residues. The CDR3 loop reads CASSSRTGSMNTEAFF. CDR3 in DNA: TGTGCCAGCAGTTCCAGGACAGGCTCCATGAACACTGAAGCTTTCTTT.

The chain links TRBV18 to TRBJ1-4; D remains ambiguous. CDR3 length: 16 amino acids. Germline CDR1 and CDR2: KGHSH and LQKENI. Trimming removed 3 bases at V and 4 bases at J, with 15 bases between. CDR3 nucleotides: TGTGCCAGCTCACCTCAACCTGCCCGAGATAATGAAAAACTGTTTTTT. This codes for CASSPQPARDNEKLFF.

The chain couples TRBV6-5 to TRBJ2-2; D perhaps matches TRBD2 (5 bases). Between the trimmed V and J ends, which lost 6 bases and 6 bases, there was a span of 14 bases. Per germline, CDR1 MNHEY and CDR2 SVGAGI. The CDR3 spans 14 residues. The CDR3 here is CASRAPGKAGELFF. Written as DNA, the CDR3 is TGTGCCAGCAGGGCGCCGGGGAAGGCCGGGGAGCTGTTTTTT.

This clone has just one count. The chain has TRBV9 and TRBJ1-6, with D possibly TRBD1 on 5 matching bases. The CDR3 loop spans 16 amino acids. Trimming took 3 bases from V and 9 from J, leaving 19 bases between them. In germline, CDR1 is SGDLS, CDR2 YYNGEE. CDR3 sequence: CASSAAPGGLGSPLHF. CDR3 sequence (DNA): TGTGCCAGCAGCGCCGCCCCGGGGGGGTTAGGTTCACCCCTCCACTTT.

The rearrangement uses TRBV19 and TRBJ1-5; TRBD1 aligns across 7 bases. The CDR3 is 13 amino acids. Looked up from germline, CDR1 is LNHDA and CDR2 is SQIVND (reference sequence). V dropped 8 bases and J dropped 3; count of bases not matched to a gene: 4. The CDR3 loop reads CASGGQFNQPQHF. The CDR3, as DNA: TGTGCCAGTGGGGGACAGTTCAATCAGCCCCAGCATTTT.

The chain has TRBV5-6 and TRBJ1-1; maybe TRBD1 (6 bases). The CDR3 has 16 residues. V lost 6 bases, J lost 1 base, and 19 bases lay in between. In germline, CDR1 is SGHDT, CDR2 YYEEEE. CDR3 loop: CASTTAGTPKNTEAFF. In DNA form, the CDR3 reads TGTGCCAGCACCACGGCCGGGACACCAAAGAACACTGAAGCTTTCTTT.

This clone was detected only once. The chain recombines TRBV6-5 with TRBJ1-5; D is ambiguous. Germline V gene data show CDR1 as MNHEY and CDR2 as SVGAGI. V was shortened by 6 bases and J by 4 bases, with 13 bases between the two germline ends. The CDR3 covers 14 residues. In nucleotides, the CDR3 is TGTGCCAGCAGCTCGGCGGGGAATAATCAGCCCCAGCATTTT. This codes for CASSSAGNNQPQHF.

The rearrangement links TRBV27 to TRBJ2-2, with D hard to call. Per germline, CDR1 MNHEY and CDR2 SMNVEV (reference sequence). The CDR3 totals 20 residues. Between the trimmed V and J ends, which lost 6 bases and 0 bases, there was a span of 26 bases. The DNA of the CDR3 is TGTGCCAGCAGCCTCATTAGCCCTACATCGTCCCGAGCGAACACCGGGGAGCTGTTTTTT. Residues: CASSLISPTSSRANTGELFF.

The chain links TRBV19 to TRBJ2-5, with 8 bases fitting TRBD2. Germline V gene lookup returns CDR1 LNHDA and CDR2 SQIVND (reference sequence). Trimming removed 3 bases from V and 4 bases from J; junction bases left unmatched: 4. This CDR3 is built from 14 residues. The CDR3 protein is CASSISGGSETQYF. CDR3 nucleotide sequence: TGTGCCAGTAGTATCAGCGGGGGTTCAGAGACCCAGTACTTC.

V gene TRBV28 combines with J gene TRBJ1-2; perhaps TRBD1 as D (5 bases). V was clipped by 5 bases and J by 4 bases, with 8 bases between them. Germline V lookup: CDR1 MDHEN, CDR2 SYDVKM. CDR3 length equals 12 residues. The CDR3 nucleotides read TGTGCCAGCAGTCCGGACATCTATGGCTACACCTTC. Encoded protein: CASSPDIYGYTF.

The table lists this clone with a few counts. The chain recombines TRBV14 with TRBJ1-1; TRBD1 matches 7 bases. The ends lost 0 bases at V and 3 bases at J; junction bases unmatched: 7. The CDR3 covers 16 residues. Germline V CDR1 and CDR2: SGHDN, FVKESK. The CDR3 loop is CASSQEGRTGYTEAFF. CDR3 nucleotides: TGTGCCAGCAGCCAAGAGGGGCGGACAGGCTACACTGAAGCTTTCTTT. Full variable domain (rest looked up from reference TRBV14 and TRBJ1-1): EAGVTQFPSHSVIEKGQTVTLRCDPISGHDNLYWYRRVMGKEIKFLLHFVKESKQDESGMPNNRFLAERTGGTYSTLKVQPAELEDSGVYFCASSQEGRTGYTEAFFGQGTRLTVV.

The sample holds one count of this clone. The V and J genes are TRBV2 and TRBJ2-7; 7 bases fit TRBD1. J lost 0 bases, V lost 10 bases, and 3 bases had no gene match. Germline V gene sequence: CDR1 SNHLY, CDR2 FYNNEI. The CDR3 loop spans 12 amino acids. CDR3 region: CATGTASYEQYF. CDR3 in DNA: TGTGCCACCGGGACAGCCTCCTACGAGCAGTACTTC.

The CDR3 nucleotides are TGTGCCAGCAGCCCTTATAATCAGGGATTTAGCAATCAGCCCCAGCATTTT. Amino acids: CASSPYNQGFSNQPQHF. The V gene is TRBV9, the J gene TRBJ1-5, with D perhaps TRBD1 (5 bases). Germline-derived CDR1 and CDR2 are SGDLS and YYNGEE. The CDR3 spans 17 residues. V shed 4 bases and J shed 0 bases, with 17 bases lying between them.

The chain uses TRBV6-5 and TRBJ1-1, with unresolved D. Germline V gene lookup returns CDR1 MNHEY and CDR2 SVGAGI. CDR3 length equals 12 residues. V was cut by 6 bases and J by 1 base, with 6 bases left in between. The CDR3 bases are TGTGCCAGCAGCCGAGCGAACACTGAAGCTTTCTTT. Translation gives CASSRANTEAFF.

This rearrangement joins TRBV11-2 to TRBJ1-2; D is unclear. The V end was cut by 0 bases, the J end by 6 bases, with 5 bases between. Germline CDR1 reads SGHAT; CDR2 reads FQNNGV. This CDR3 is built from 12 residues. DNA for the CDR3: TGTGCCAGCAGCTTAGAACAAAATGGCTACACCTTC. This translates into CASSLEQNGYTF.

The CDR3 spells CASSGLAGGTDTQYF. CDR3 in DNA: TGTGCCAGCAGTGGACTAGCGGGAGGCACAGATACGCAGTATTTT. The V gene is TRBV28, the J gene TRBJ2-3, with TRBD2 matching 13 bases. V was pared by 5 bases and J by 1 base, with 0 bases of the junction left unmatched. CDR3 length: 15 residues. Germline lookup yields CDR1 MDHEN and CDR2 SYDVKM.